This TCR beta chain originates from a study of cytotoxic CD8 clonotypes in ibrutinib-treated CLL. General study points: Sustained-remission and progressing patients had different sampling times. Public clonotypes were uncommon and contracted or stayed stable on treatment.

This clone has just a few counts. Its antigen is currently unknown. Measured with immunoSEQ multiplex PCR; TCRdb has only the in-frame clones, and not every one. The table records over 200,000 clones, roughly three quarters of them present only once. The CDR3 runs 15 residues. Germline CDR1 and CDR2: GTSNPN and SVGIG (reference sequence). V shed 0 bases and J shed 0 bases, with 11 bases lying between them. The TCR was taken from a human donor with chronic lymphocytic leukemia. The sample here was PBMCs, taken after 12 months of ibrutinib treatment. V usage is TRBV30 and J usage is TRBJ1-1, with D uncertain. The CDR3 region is CAWSVRQLMNTEAFF. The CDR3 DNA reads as TGTGCCTGGAGTGTAAGGCAGCTCATGAACACTGAAGCTTTCTTT.